This TCR beta chain appears in the sequencing data of a study of Tregs in tolerant kidney transplant recipients. Unstimulated regulatory T cells (CD4+CD25+CD127-), CD4+CD25- non-regulatory cells, CD4 and CD8 cells were FACS-sorted from thawed PBMCs. Study-wide points: Few patients were studied, so findings need validation in larger groups. Expanding Tregs on activated donor B cells appeared to best identify donor-specific TCRbeta clones. No direct test of biological reproducibility was done here.

Sequencing was performed with immunoSEQ multiplex PCR; in TCRdb, only in-frame clones are kept and a portion is missing. Its clone listing holds about 48,000 clones. V dropped 2 bases and J dropped 7; count of bases not matched to a gene: 3. The CDR3 runs 14 residues. CDR1 is SGHRS and CDR2 is YFSETQ in the germline V gene. In the case of this clone: The antigen is undetermined. Coverage ceases 3 residues before the CDR3 finishes, and the germline J gene fills in the end.

This rearrangement joins TRBV5-1 to TRBJ1-4; 9 positions agree with TRBD1. The sample consisted of CD4+ T cells from blood, taken before the transplant. The receptor's source is a human donor who received a combined kidney and bone marrow transplant. The CDR3 region is CASSFTGGSEKLFF. The sequenced part of the CDR3 DNA is TGCGCCAGCAGCTTTACAGGGGGCAGTGAAAAA.